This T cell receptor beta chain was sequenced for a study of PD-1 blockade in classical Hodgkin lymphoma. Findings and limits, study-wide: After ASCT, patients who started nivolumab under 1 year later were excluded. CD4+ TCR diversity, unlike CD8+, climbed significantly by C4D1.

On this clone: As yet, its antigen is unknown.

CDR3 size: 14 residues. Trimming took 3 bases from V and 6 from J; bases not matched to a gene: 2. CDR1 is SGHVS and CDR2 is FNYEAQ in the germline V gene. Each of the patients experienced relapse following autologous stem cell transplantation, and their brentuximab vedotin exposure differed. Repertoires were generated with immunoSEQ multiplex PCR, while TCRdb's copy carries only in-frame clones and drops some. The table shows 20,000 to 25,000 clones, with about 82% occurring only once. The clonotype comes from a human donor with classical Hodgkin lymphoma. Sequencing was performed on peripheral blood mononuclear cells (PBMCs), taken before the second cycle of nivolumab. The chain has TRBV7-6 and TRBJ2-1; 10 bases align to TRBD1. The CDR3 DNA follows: TGTGCCAGCAGCTTGACAGGGGGCCTCAATGAGCAGTTCTTC. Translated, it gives CASSLTGGLNEQFF.